This entry concerns a single T cell receptor (beta chain). The sample belongs to a study of cytomegalovirus exposure and HLA in healthy donors. After removal of 3 bases from V and 3 bases from J, the junction contained 2 bases not matched to a gene. This CDR3 comprises 15 residues. CDR1 is SGHTA, CDR2 FQGNSA, per germline. 60 Vbeta and 13 Jbeta primers were used in PCR. TCRdb's copy holds only in-frame clones and misses some; the assay was immunoSEQ multiplex PCR. The data contain fewer than 200,000 clones, approximately 70% of them singletons. The chain combines TRBV7-2 with TRBJ2-5; 12 nucleotides align to TRBD2. This clonotype was obtained from a young woman in good health and CMV-seropositive. Sequencing was done on a sample of PBMCs. In DNA, the CDR3 is TGTGCCAGCAGCTTCCCTAGCGGGGGGGAAGAGACCCAGTACTTC. Translating gives CASSFPSGGEETQYF.